This T cell receptor beta chain was identified during a study of graft-versus-host responses after intestinal transplantation. Study at large: Multivisceral, liver-intestinal, or isolated intestinal transplants were performed in recipients. Broader study findings: Individuals carrying graft-donor T cell macrochimerism showed high graft-versus-host to host-versus-graft clonal ratios in allografts.

Generated by immunoSEQ multiplex PCR, the TCRdb table keeps only in-frame clones and is missing some. Among more than 9,000 clones listed, around 73% were seen once. The CDR3 has 15 amino acids. J gave up 7 bases and V 3 bases, and 7 bases lay outside the gene matches. The germline gives CDR1 SGDLS, CDR2 YYNGEE. From the graft tissue, intraepithelial and lamina propria lymphocytes were released through processing. About this clone itself: Its antigen remains unidentified.

Source: ileum tissue, taken 500 to 550 days after intestinal transplant. This receptor was obtained from a human patient who received an intestinal transplant, so some T cells may come from the graft donor. The rearrangement links TRBV9 to TRBJ1-2; TRBD1 agrees at 12 bases. Here the CDR3 reads CASSAPGQGAFGYTF. In DNA, the CDR3 is TGTGCCAGCAGCGCACCGGGACAGGGGGCCTTTGGCTACACCTTC.